This T cell receptor beta chain was sequenced during a study of cytomegalovirus exposure and HLA in healthy donors. Study context: Samples from HLA-typed donors yielded about 80 million unique TCRs in an early data release. General study findings and limits: According to a later analysis, most TCR beta chains associated with CMV appeared HLA-restricted. Accurate prediction of most subjects' HLA-A and HLA-B alleles from TCR beta sequences was reported. Altogether, 164 TCR beta chains were recorded as cytomegalovirus-associated.

A remark on this clone: No antigen is known for it.

In germline, CDR1 is SGHAT, CDR2 FQNNGV. This CDR3 has 15 amino acids. V gave up 0 bases and J gave up 3 bases, with 8 bases separating them. The PCR was carried out with 60 Vbeta primers and 13 Jbeta primers. TCRdb keeps only in-frame clones here, not all; method: immunoSEQ multiplex PCR. The sample lists 45,000 to 55,000 clones, around 81% occurring once. The specimen sequenced was PBMCs. The TCR originated in a man aged 30-40 years in good health and CMV-seropositive. The V call is TRBV11-2, the J call TRBJ2-2, with a tentative D call TRBD2 (5 bases). CDR3 DNA sequence: TGTGCCAGCAGCTTAGATAGCGCCTACACCGGGGAGCTGTTTTTT. This encodes CASSLDSAYTGELFF. The full variable domain, completed using reference TRBV11-2 and TRBJ2-2, is EAGVAQSPRYKIIEKRQSVAFWCNPISGHATLYWYQQILGQGPKLLIQFQNNGVVDDSQLPKDRFSAERLKGVDSTLKIQPAKLEDSAVYLCASSLDSAYTGELFFGEGSRLTVL.